This T cell receptor (beta chain) was observed in a study of PD-1 blockade in classical Hodgkin lymphoma. Findings and caveats of the study: The repertoire differences lack a defined cause, possibly disease activity or prior therapy. By C4D1 there was a significant rise in CD4+ TCR diversity but not in CD8+ TCR diversity.

Germline loops: CDR1 SEHNR, CDR2 FQNEAQ (reference sequence). Unmatched junction bases numbered 7, after V lost 5 bases and J lost 10 bases. The CDR3 sequence is 14 residues long. The time point is: cycle 4 day 1 (C4D1), after 5 to 7 weeks of nivolumab. Relapse was seen in all patients after autologous stem cell transplantation, and brentuximab vedotin exposure was variable. TCRdb keeps only in-frame clones here, not all; method: immunoSEQ multiplex PCR. The sample shows 28,000 or so clones, just under 80% of them seen only once. This clone occurred once. Antigen: not known. The receptor comes from a human donor with classical Hodgkin lymphoma. V gene TRBV7-9 combines with J gene TRBJ1-4; TRBD1 matches 10 bases. Sequenced material: peripheral blood mononuclear cells (PBMCs), taken before the fourth cycle of nivolumab. CDR3 residues: CASSPGTGVRKLFF. Here the CDR3 DNA reads TGTGCCAGCAGCCCTGGGACAGGGGTGCGAAAACTGTTTTTT.